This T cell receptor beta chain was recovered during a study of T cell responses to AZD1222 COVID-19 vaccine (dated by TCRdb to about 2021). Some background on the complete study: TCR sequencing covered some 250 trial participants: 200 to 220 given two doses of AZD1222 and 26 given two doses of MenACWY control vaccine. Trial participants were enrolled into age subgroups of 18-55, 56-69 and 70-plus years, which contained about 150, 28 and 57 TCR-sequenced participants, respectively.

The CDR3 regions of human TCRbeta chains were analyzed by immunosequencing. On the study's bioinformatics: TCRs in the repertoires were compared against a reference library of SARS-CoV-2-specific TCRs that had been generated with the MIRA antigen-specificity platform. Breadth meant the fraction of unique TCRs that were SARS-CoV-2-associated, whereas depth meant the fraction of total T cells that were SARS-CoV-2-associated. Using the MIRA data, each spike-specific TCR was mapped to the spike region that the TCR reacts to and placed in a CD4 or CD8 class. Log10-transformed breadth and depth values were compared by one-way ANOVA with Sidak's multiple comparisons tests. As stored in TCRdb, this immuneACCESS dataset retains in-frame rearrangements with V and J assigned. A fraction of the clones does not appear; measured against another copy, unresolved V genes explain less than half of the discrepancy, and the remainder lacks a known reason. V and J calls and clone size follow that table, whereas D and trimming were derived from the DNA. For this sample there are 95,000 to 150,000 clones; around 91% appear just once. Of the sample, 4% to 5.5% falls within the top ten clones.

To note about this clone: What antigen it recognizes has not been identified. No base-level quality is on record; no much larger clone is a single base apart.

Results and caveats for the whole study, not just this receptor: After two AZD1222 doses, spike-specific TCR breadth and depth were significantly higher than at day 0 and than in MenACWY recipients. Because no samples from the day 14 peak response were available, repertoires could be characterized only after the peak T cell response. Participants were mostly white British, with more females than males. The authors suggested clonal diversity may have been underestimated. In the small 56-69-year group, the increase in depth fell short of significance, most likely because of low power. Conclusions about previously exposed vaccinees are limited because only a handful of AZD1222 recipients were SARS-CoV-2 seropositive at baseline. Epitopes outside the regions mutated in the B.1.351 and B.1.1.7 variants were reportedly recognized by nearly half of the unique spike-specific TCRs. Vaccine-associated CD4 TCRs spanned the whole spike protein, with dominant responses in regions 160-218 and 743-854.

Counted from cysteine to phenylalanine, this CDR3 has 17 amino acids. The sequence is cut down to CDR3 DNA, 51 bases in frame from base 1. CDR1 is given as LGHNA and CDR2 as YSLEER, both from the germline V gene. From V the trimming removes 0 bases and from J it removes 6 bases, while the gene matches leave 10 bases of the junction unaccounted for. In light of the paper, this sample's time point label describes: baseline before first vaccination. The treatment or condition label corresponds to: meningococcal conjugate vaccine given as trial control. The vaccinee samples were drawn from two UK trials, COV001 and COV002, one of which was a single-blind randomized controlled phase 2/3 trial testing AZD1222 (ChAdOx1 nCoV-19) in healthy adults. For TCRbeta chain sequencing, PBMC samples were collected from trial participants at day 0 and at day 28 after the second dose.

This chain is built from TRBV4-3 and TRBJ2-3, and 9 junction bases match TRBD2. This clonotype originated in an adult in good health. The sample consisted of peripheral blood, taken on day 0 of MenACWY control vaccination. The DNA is TGCGCCAGCAGCCAAGAACCAGCGGGGGGCCTTGGCGATACGCAGTATTTT. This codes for CASSQEPAGGLGDTQYF.